Listed below are T cell receptor beta chains from one sample, sequenced in a study of blood T cell repertoires in COVID-19. Clones were read by immunoSEQ multiplex PCR, and TCRdb kept only the in-frame ones, dropping some. The sample lists roughly 87,000 clones, over 75% occurring once. Sequencing was done on a sample of peripheral blood. The receptors shown here come from a woman in her 70s with acute or convalescent COVID-19. Both conserved end residues are part of each CDR3. Fields, in order: J gene, D gene, V gene, clone size, CDR3 DNA, CDR3 protein. A D gene is named only where the DNA matches it firmly. Expanded clones get a size class; other rows say once, few or many, or leave the size out.

J: TRBJ2-7; D: NA; V: TRBV3-1/TRBV3-2; size: NA; DNA: TGTGCCAGCAGCCAAGGAACAGCCGGGGTGGGCGAGCAGTACTTC; CDR3: CASSQGTAGVGEQYF
J: TRBJ2-1; D: TRBD2; V: TRBV5-8; size: NA; DNA: TGTGCCAGCAGCTTGGCGGGACTAGGAAGGGAGCAGTTCTTC; CDR3: CASSLAGLGREQFF
J: TRBJ1-6; D: TRBD1; V: TRBV14; size: few; DNA: TGTGCCAGCAGCCAGAAGGGACAGGGACAAAATTCACCCCTCCACTTT; CDR3: CASSQKGQGQNSPLHF
J: TRBJ1-6; D: NA; V: TRBV6-5; size: NA; DNA: TGTGCCAGCAGTTACTCTTTTCAATCACCCCTCCACTTT; CDR3: CASSYSFQSPLHF
J: TRBJ1-5; D: TRBD1; V: TRBV11-1; size: NA; DNA: TGTGCCAGCAGCAAGGACAGGAATCAGCCCCAGCATTTT; CDR3: CASSKDRNQPQHF
J: TRBJ2-3; D: TRBD2; V: TRBV27; size: NA; DNA: TGTGCCAGCAGTTTCGGGCGGGGGACAGATACGCAGTATTTT; CDR3: CASSFGRGTDTQYF
J: TRBJ1-2; D: TRBD1; V: TRBV3-1/TRBV3-2; size: NA; DNA: TGTGCCAGCAGCGACAGGGACTATGGCTACACCTTC; CDR3: CASSDRDYGYTF
J: TRBJ2-3; D: TRBD2; V: TRBV14; size: NA; DNA: TGTGCCAGCAGTCGAAGCGGGGGGGCCGGAGATACGCAGTATTTT; CDR3: CASSRSGGAGDTQYF
J: TRBJ1-6; D: TRBD1; V: TRBV5-8; size: NA; DNA: TGTGCCAGCAGCTTGCAGACAGGGACTGGCTCACCCCTCCACTTT; CDR3: CASSLQTGTGSPLHF
J: TRBJ1-6; D: TRBD1; V: TRBV3-1/TRBV3-2; size: NA; DNA: TGTGCCAGCAGCCAGACGGGGGGACAGGGGAATCCCCTCCACTTT; CDR3: CASSQTGGQGNPLHF
J: TRBJ1-6; D: NA; V: TRBV6-5; size: NA; DNA: TGTGCCAGCAGTTCGGGGAACCTTAGACCCCTCCACTTT; CDR3: CASSSGNLRPLHF
J: TRBJ2-7; D: TRBD1; V: TRBV6-2/TRBV6-3; size: NA; DNA: TGTGCCAGCAGTCGGACAGGGGGCACGCAGTACTTC; CDR3: CASSRTGGTQYF
J: TRBJ2-7; D: TRBD1; V: TRBV7-9; size: few; DNA: TGTGCCAGCAGCAATCCAGGGGGTCGTTTCTACGAGCAGTACTTC; CDR3: CASSNPGGRFYEQYF
J: TRBJ1-2; D: NA; V: TRBV14; size: NA; DNA: TGTGCCAGCAGCCAAGTTCGCGATAGAGGCTACACCTTC; CDR3: CASSQVRDRGYTF
J: TRBJ2-5; D: NA; V: TRBV24-1; size: once; DNA: TGTGCCACCAGAAAAGGAGGGTTGGTTGAAGAGACCCAGTACTTC; CDR3: CATRKGGLVEETQYF
J: TRBJ1-5; D: NA; V: TRBV30; size: NA; DNA: TGTGCCTGGACCAGGGCAGAAGGGAGCAATCAGCCCCAGCATTTT; CDR3: CAWTRAEGSNQPQHF
J: TRBJ2-3; D: TRBD2; V: TRBV19; size: NA; DNA: TGTGCCAGTAGTATAGCCTGGGCTAGCGGATCCACAGATACGCAGTATTTT; CDR3: CASSIAWASGSTDTQYF
J: TRBJ1-6; D: NA; V: TRBV25-1; size: NA; DNA: TGTGCCAGCAGTGAATTTAGGGGGAATTCACCCCTCCACTTT; CDR3: CASSEFRGNSPLHF
J: TRBJ2-7; D: TRBD1; V: TRBV20-1; size: NA; DNA: TGCAGTGCTAGTCTGGGGGGGACAGGGGATACCTACGAGCAGTACTTC; CDR3: CSASLGGTGDTYEQYF
J: TRBJ2-1; D: NA; V: TRBV7-9; size: few; DNA: TGTGCCAGCACCCACGGGAGCTCCTACAATGAGCAGTTCTTC; CDR3: CASTHGSSYNEQFF
J: TRBJ1-2; D: NA; V: TRBV30; size: NA; DNA: TGTGCCTGGAGTGTACAAGGGGCGGATGGCTACACCTTC; CDR3: CAWSVQGADGYTF
J: TRBJ2-7; D: NA; V: TRBV6-5; size: NA; DNA: TGTGCCAGCAGTTACCTCGACTCGGGGGGCGGTTCCGAGCAGTACTTC; CDR3: CASSYLDSGGGSEQYF
J: TRBJ1-5; D: NA; V: TRBV19; size: NA; DNA: TGTGCCAGTAGTATAGTTTGGGGGCCGAGCAATCAGCCCCAGCATTTT; CDR3: CASSIVWGPSNQPQHF
J: TRBJ2-3; D: NA; V: TRBV7-8; size: NA; DNA: TGTGCCAGCAGCTTCCCAGGAACAGATACGCAGTATTTT; CDR3: CASSFPGTDTQYF
J: TRBJ2-3; D: TRBD2; V: TRBV3-1/TRBV3-2; size: once; DNA: TGTGCCAGCAGCCTCAGGACTAGCGGGGTAAGCACAGATACGCAGTATTTT; CDR3: CASSLRTSGVSTDTQYF
J: TRBJ1-1; D: NA; V: TRBV18; size: NA; DNA: TGTGCCAGCTCACCAGAGACAGCCGAGAACACTGAAGCTTTCTTT; CDR3: CASSPETAENTEAFF
J: TRBJ1-1; D: NA; V: TRBV10-2; size: few; DNA: TGCGCCAGCAGCCAGGCCCCGGCAGGGGCTGAAGCTTTCTTT; CDR3: CASSQAPAGAEAFF
J: TRBJ1-1; D: TRBD1; V: TRBV18; size: NA; DNA: TGTGCCAGCTCCCGAACCGGGACAGGACTTGAAGCTTTCTTT; CDR3: CASSRTGTGLEAFF
J: TRBJ2-3; D: NA; V: TRBV30; size: NA; DNA: TGTGCCTGGGAAACAGGAGGGGCAGATACGCAGTATTTT; CDR3: CAWETGGADTQYF
J: TRBJ2-2; D: TRBD2; V: TRBV6-2/TRBV6-3; size: few; DNA: TGTGCCAGCAGCCCGACTAGCGGGGGGAACACCGGGGAGCTGTTTTTT; CDR3: CASSPTSGGNTGELFF
J: TRBJ1-4; D: TRBD1; V: TRBV4-1; size: NA; DNA: TGCGCCAGCATGGGGACAGAATTTGAAAAACTGTTTTTT; CDR3: CASMGTEFEKLFF
J: TRBJ1-4; D: NA; V: TRBV6-5; size: NA; DNA: TGTGCCAGCAGTAACAGTCGAGGGTCTAATGAAAAACTGTTTTTT; CDR3: CASSNSRGSNEKLFF
J: TRBJ2-3; D: NA; V: TRBV6-4; size: NA; DNA: TGTGCCAGCAGTGAGGAGGGGTGGGATACGCAGTATTTT; CDR3: CASSEEGWDTQYF
J: TRBJ1-2; D: TRBD1; V: TRBV19; size: NA; DNA: TGTGCCAGTAGTAATCCAAGGACAGGGGGTAATGTCTATGGCTACACCTTC; CDR3: CASSNPRTGGNVYGYTF
J: TRBJ2-7; D: NA; V: TRBV9; size: NA; DNA: TGTGCCAGCAGCGTAGACCAGGGAAGGGAGCAGTACTTC; CDR3: CASSVDQGREQYF
J: TRBJ2-1; D: NA; V: TRBV19; size: NA; DNA: TGTGCCAGCAGCAGGGGAAGCTCCTACAATGAGCAGTTCTTC; CDR3: CASSRGSSYNEQFF
J: TRBJ1-3; D: NA; V: TRBV6-2/TRBV6-3; size: NA; DNA: TGTGCCAGCAGTTGGACAGACTCTGGAAACACCATATATTTT; CDR3: CASSWTDSGNTIYF
J: TRBJ1-1; D: NA; V: TRBV7-6; size: once; DNA: TGTGCCAGCAGCTCATACGGGGGGGGAAAACTTGAAGCTTTCTTT; CDR3: CASSSYGGGKLEAFF
J: TRBJ1-2; D: NA; V: TRBV2; size: NA; DNA: TGTGCCAGCAGTGAAGGGACAGCCGATGGCTACACCTTC; CDR3: CASSEGTADGYTF
J: TRBJ1-1; D: NA; V: TRBV5-4; size: NA; DNA: TGTGCCAGCAGCTGGGGCGGGGGGTGGAACACTGAAGCTTTCTTT; CDR3: CASSWGGGWNTEAFF